This T cell receptor (beta chain) emerged from a study of memory CD4+ T cells and cytomegalovirus serostatus (dated by TCRdb to between 2018 and 2020). Background on the whole study: A total of around 35 healthy Belgian adults, of whom 9 were CMV seropositive and about 24 were CMV seronegative, were included in the cohort. The study sequenced CD4+ memory TCRbeta repertoires of a Belgian cohort with known cytomegalovirus serostatus to replicate a published TCR-based CMV serostatus classifier.

The paper as a whole reports these results and caveats: Only CD4+CD45RO+ memory cells were sequenced, unlike the original study, which covered naive and memory CD4+ and CD8+ populations. The results were read as suggesting that the CMV-associated TCR signature is, for the most part, present in the CD4+ memory repertoire. Of roughly 170 previously reported CMV-associated TCRbeta sequences, about 72 appeared in the CD4+ memory repertoires, each in one to five individuals. On the Belgian cohort, the classifier built on the original framework reached a median bootstrapped AUC of 0.95, with a 95% CI of 0.76-1.00. For CMV serostatus prediction, a median bootstrapped AUC of about 0.96 was reached with the original framework, and a median bootstrapped AUC of roughly 0.92 was reached with a US-trained random forest.

A note on this clone: Its antigen target is currently unknown. Base quality data are lacking; no much larger clone is found one base away.

Single viable CD3+CD4+CD8-CD45RO+ cells were sorted as memory CD4+ T cells on a FACSAria II. CMV serostatus was assessed using a Roche Elecsys assay, by which serum IgG against CMV pp150, pp28, p38 and p52 was detected. After the samples were thawed, total CD4+ T cells were enriched through positive selection using CD4 magnetic microbeads. Samples originated from another study that specifically interrogated the CD4+ T cell memory repertoire. Peripheral blood mononuclear cells were isolated and cryopreserved according to standard operating procedures, and serum was stored at -80 degrees C. Staining used CD3-PerCP (BW264/56), CD4-APC (RPA-T4), CD45RO-PE (UCHT1) and CD8-Pacific Orange (3B5) antibodies, with Sytox blue excluding non-viable cells. CDR1 and CDR2 were assigned from the germline V gene as LGHNA and YSLEER. Counted from cysteine to phenylalanine, this CDR3 has 18 amino acids. Only the CDR3 portion is preserved as DNA: 54 bases, with reading frame beginning at the first base. Cut back by 0 bases and 6 bases, the V and J ends lie 21 bases apart.

The Quick-DNA Microprep Kit was used to extract genomic DNA from the sorted cells. Amplification of TCRbeta DNA was done with the immunoSEQ hsTCRbeta kit, following the protocol from the manufacturer. TCRbeta libraries were sequenced on an Illumina MiSeq instrument. On the authors' methods: After out-of-frame sequences were removed, millions of distinct TCRbeta sequences remained, averaging approximately 67,000 per individual. Each individual was scored according to the count of about 150 previously reported CMV-associated TCRbeta sequences and the total productive distinct TCRbeta count. A beta-binomial model was reimplemented in Python, and scikit-learn random forests with default parameters were trained on data from the US cohort. Classifier performance on the Belgian cohort was summarized as median AUC with percentile confidence intervals over 10,000 bootstrap iterations. TCRdb carries this immuneACCESS record with in-frame sequences only. Its versions omit some clonotypes, under half of them owing to an unresolved V gene in the studies checked, with the rest unexplained. From that table come the V and J calls and clone size; the DNA was used to work out D and trimming. In this sample the table shows more than 50,000 clones, about 78% of which occur a single time. The ten biggest clones cover about 0.8% of the sample.

The specimen was memory CD4+ T cells from blood. The TCR was taken from an adult in good health and CMV-seronegative. The rearrangement combines TRBV4-3 with TRBJ1-5, and the D gene may be TRBD1, 6 bases matching. The nucleotide sequence is TGCGCCAGCAGCCAAGAAACTGCCCGGGGGCGGTTTGCTCAGCCCCAGCATTTT. It encodes CASSQETARGRFAQPQHF.